The text below deals with one T cell receptor beta chain. This sample is drawn from a study of OX40 agonist ivuxolimab in advanced cancers. Germline V gives CDR1 WSHSY, CDR2 SAAADI. Unmatched junction bases numbered 0, after V lost 6 bases and J lost 5 bases. This CDR3 contains 13 residues. Sequencing used immunoSEQ multiplex PCR; TCRdb keeps in-frame clones, though not all of them. The sample comprises about 64,000 clones, roughly 85% of which are singletons, and around 0.76% rests with the top ten. This chain links TRBV10-2 with TRBJ1-5, with 11 nucleotides matching TRBD1. Sequencing was performed on CD4+ or CD8+ T cells sorted from blood, taken in a trial of the OX40 agonist ivuxolimab. The sequence was collected from an adult with an advanced solid tumor such as melanoma, head and neck, liver or kidney cancer. The CDR3 loop is CASRGQGDQPQHF. CDR3 nucleotides: TGCGCCAGCAGGGGACAGGGGGATCAGCCCCAGCATTTT.